The present T cell receptor beta chain was sequenced within a study of cytomegalovirus exposure and HLA in healthy donors. Points from the study as a whole: Reportedly, cytomegalovirus status was diagnosed with high sensitivity and specificity.

The CDR3 loop spans 12 amino acids. V gave up 10 bases and J gave up 1 base, with 10 bases separating them. The germline gives CDR1 MDHEN, CDR2 SYDVKM. Use of 60 Vbeta and 13 Jbeta primers characterized the PCR. Authors' analysis steps: Some 11 million of the about 80 million unique TCR beta chains counted in a later analysis were shared. Method: immunoSEQ multiplex PCR; TCRdb's copy keeps in-frame clones and lacks some. V, J and clone size derive from that table, while D and trimming were established from the DNA sequence. This sample carries about 160,000 clones, roughly 65% of them seen once, and the ten largest clones take about 4.7%. Notes on this clone: Its antigen remains unknown.

The chain combines TRBV28 with TRBJ1-1; D ambiguous. Sequencing was done on a sample of PBMCs. This TCR was sampled from a young man in good health and CMV-seropositive. CDR3 residues: CATIAGNTEAFF. Here the CDR3 DNA reads TGTGCCACTATAGCGGGGAACACTGAAGCTTTCTTT. The variable domain in full, completed from reference TRBV28 and TRBJ1-1, reads DVKVTQSSRYLVKRTGEKVFLECVQDMDHENMFWYRQDPGLGLRLIYFSYDVKMKEKGDIPEGYSVSREKKERFSLILESASTNQTSMYLCATIAGNTEAFFGQGTRLTVV.